Sequencing of this T cell receptor (beta chain) was carried out in a study of T-cell memory formation after mild COVID-19 (dated by TCRdb to about 2021). A note on the overall study: Most TCR sequence clusters were specific to one of the two donors. Two young, previously healthy adult volunteers, one female and one male, were included in the cohort. In a couple of donors, T-cell clones that expanded and contracted after mild COVID-19 were followed by sequencing TCRalpha and TCRbeta repertoires longitudinally. General study outcomes and caveats: The detection of some responding clones in pre-infection memory suggests that pre-existing cross-reactive memory T cells joined the SARS-CoV-2 response. SARS-CoV-2 specificity was not confirmed for the second-wave clones peaking on day 37. The study included only a couple of mild cases, and larger cohorts that include severe cases with pre-infection samples were judged to be necessary. Contracting CD4+ clones were located mainly in the CM and EM memory subsets, whereas CD8+ clones were found to be enriched in EMRA. Clones that contracted from day 15 to 85 showed balanced CD4/CD8 phenotypes, whereas a second wave of clones that expanded from day 15 to 37 leaned towards CD4+.

The CDR3 measures 14 amino acids from cysteine to phenylalanine. Only CDR3 DNA is held: 42 bases, read in frame from base 1. A distance of 10 bases separates the germline ends of V and J, which lose 5 bases and 2 bases respectively. From a lookup of the germline V gene, CDR1 and CDR2 are SGHTA and FQGNSA. The instrument given in TCRdb is Illumina NovaSeq 6000. TCRalpha and TCRbeta cDNA libraries were built by 5'RACE with constant-segment primers, adding sample barcodes and unique molecular identifiers. RNA was extracted from every sample with Trizol reagent. The libraries were amplified in two PCR steps, and the second step added a second sample barcode and Illumina TruSeq adapters. Sequencing of libraries was performed on an Illumina NovaSeq with 2 x 150 bp paired-end reads. Per the authors' processing: Demultiplexing of reads and collapsing into UMI-guided consensus sequences were performed with migec v1.2.7. Using mixcr v2.1.11, UMI consensuses were aligned to TRA and TRB V and J templates and then assembled into clonotypes. Clonotypes were classified as expanded or contracted when called significant by both edgeR and NoisET, with noise models trained on biological replicates. For edgeR calls, the cutoffs were a false discovery rate-adjusted p below 0.01 and a log2 fold-change threshold of 1. As an exploratory analysis of dynamics, PCA with hierarchical clustering was applied to max-normalized trajectories of the 1000 most abundant clonotypes. The CD4 or CD8 phenotype of responding clones was assigned using the separately sequenced CD4+ and CD8+ repertoires. TCRdb handled the public reads itself, with Q25 trimming in fastp and clone calling in MiXCR, and kept productive beta chains. Each CDR3 protein gets just one entry, which takes the most common genes and DNA from the rows behind it. TCRdb, not the authors, supplied the V and J calls. This sample holds more than 400,000 distinct CDR3 sequences; roughly 18% were observed only once. Of the sample, around 12% falls within the top ten clones.

Ficoll-Paque density gradient centrifugation was used to isolate PBMCs. This clonotype showed up just a few times. The clone's antigen remains unknown. Base qualities are not provided; no much larger clone lies one nucleotide away. The chain was built from TRBV7-2 and TRBJ1-5, with TRBD1 tentatively as D gene (5 bases match). The clonotype was recovered from an adult woman who had mild COVID-19 (a few samples of this study predate the infection). The sample titles of this study are shuffled in the database, so cell type and time point are left out; the donor was told from shared clones. Sequenced input: PBMCs or a T cell subset sorted from them (not recorded which). DNA sequence: TGTGCCAGCAGCCCAGGGAACGGCAATCAGCCCCAGCATTTT. Its coded protein is CASSPGNGNQPQHF.